This T cell receptor (beta chain) appears in the sequencing data of a study of PD-1 blockade in classical Hodgkin lymphoma. Study at large: Every 2 weeks, patients got 3 mg/kg intravenous nivolumab.

Study outcomes and limitations: TCR diversity rose significantly by C4D1 in CD4+ but not CD8+ cells. Reported findings placed baseline TCR diversity lower in newly diagnosed patients (compared with healthy donors). Complete responders showed a baseline diversity that resembled the diversity of newly diagnosed patients.

Every patient was affected by relapse after autologous stem cell transplantation, while exposure to brentuximab vedotin was not uniform. Germline loops: CDR1 SNHLY, CDR2 FYNNEI. The CDR3 runs to 13 residues. Deletions cut 7 bases from V and 7 bases from J, with 17 bases between. Repertoires were generated with immunoSEQ multiplex PCR, while TCRdb's copy carries only in-frame clones and drops some. The data show about 93,000 clones, 80% to 95% seen once. As for this clone: As yet, its antigen is unknown.

This TCR was recovered from a human donor with classical Hodgkin lymphoma. This specimen was peripheral blood mononuclear cells (PBMCs), taken before the second cycle of nivolumab. This chain connects TRBV2 to TRBJ2-7; perhaps TRBD2 as D (6 bases). The CDR3 DNA reads TGTGCCAGCAACGGGGAGGTCCTGAGAGAGCAGTACTTC. This sequence encodes CASNGEVLREQYF.